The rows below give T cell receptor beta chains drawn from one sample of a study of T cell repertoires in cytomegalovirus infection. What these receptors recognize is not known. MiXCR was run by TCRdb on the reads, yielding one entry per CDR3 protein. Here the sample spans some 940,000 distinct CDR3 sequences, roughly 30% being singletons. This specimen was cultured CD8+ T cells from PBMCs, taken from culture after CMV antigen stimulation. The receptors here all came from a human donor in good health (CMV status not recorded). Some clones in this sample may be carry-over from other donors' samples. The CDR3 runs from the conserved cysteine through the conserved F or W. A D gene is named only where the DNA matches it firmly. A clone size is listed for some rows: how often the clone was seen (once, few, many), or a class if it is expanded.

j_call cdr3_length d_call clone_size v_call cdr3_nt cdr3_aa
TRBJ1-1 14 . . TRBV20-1 TGCAGTGCTAGAGATAGGCGGGGGAACACTGAAGCTTTCTTT CSARDRRGNTEAFF
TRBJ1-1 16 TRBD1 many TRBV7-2 TGTGCCAGCAGCCCAGAAGACAGGGGGTTTTTCACTGAAGCTTTCTTT CASSPEDRGFFTEAFF
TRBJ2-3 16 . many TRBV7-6 TGTGCCAGCCGTACATACCCCGGGGGATCGGCAGATACGCAGTATTTT CASRTYPGGSADTQYF
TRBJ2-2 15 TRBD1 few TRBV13 TGTGCCAGCAGCTTAGTACTCAGGGGGACCGGGGAGCTGTTTTTT CASSLVLRGTGELFF
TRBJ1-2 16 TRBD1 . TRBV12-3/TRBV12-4 TGTGCCAACAGTTCTACCGGGACAGGCGATAACTATGGCTACACCTTC CANSSTGTGDNYGYTF
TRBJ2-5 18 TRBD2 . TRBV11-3 TGTGCCAGCAGCTCGGGTGAGGGACTAGCGGAGGTCGAAGAGACCCAGTACTTC CASSSGEGLAEVEETQYF
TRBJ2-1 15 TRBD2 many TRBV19 TGTGCCAGTAGTATTGCGGGGGGCTCCTACAATGAGCAGTTCTTC CASSIAGGSYNEQFF
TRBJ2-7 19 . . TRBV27 TGTGCCAGCAGTTTAACGGGTTGGTGGGAACAACCCAACTCCTACGAGCAGTACTTC CASSLTGWWEQPNSYEQYF
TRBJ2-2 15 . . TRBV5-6 TGTGCCAGCAGCCTTAATGGGCGGAACACCGGGGAGCTGTTTTTT CASSLNGRNTGELFF
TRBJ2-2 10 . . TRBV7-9 TGTGCCAGCAACGGCCGAGAGCTGTTTTTT CASNGRELFF
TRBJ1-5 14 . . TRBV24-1 TGTGCCACCAGTGACCAGGACAGCAATCAGCCCCAGCATTTT CATSDQDSNQPQHF
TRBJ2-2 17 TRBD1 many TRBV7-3 TGTGCCAGCAGCTTACCAGACAGGGGGACCTACACCGGGGAGCTGTTTTTT CASSLPDRGTYTGELFF
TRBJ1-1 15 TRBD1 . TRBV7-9 TGTGCCAGCAGCGGGCAGGGGGCGGCGAACACTGAAGCTTTCTTT CASSGQGAANTEAFF
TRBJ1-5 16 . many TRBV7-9 TGTGCCAGCAGCTCGACAGACAGGCCCCGCAATCAGCCCCAGCATTTT CASSSTDRPRNQPQHF
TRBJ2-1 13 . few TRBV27 TGTGCCAGCAGTTTAATGAGGTTGGGTGAGCAGTTCTTC CASSLMRLGEQFF
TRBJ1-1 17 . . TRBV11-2 TGTGCCAGCAGCCCCTGGACAAGACACGACCAGAACACTGAAGCTTTCTTT CASSPWTRHDQNTEAFF
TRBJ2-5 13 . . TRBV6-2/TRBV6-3 TGTGCCAGCAGTGAAATAGGACTACCCGGCCAGTACTTC CASSEIGLPGQYF
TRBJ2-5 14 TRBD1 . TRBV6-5 TGTGCCAGCAGTACGACAGGGGGCGGAGAGACCCAGTACTTC CASSTTGGGETQYF
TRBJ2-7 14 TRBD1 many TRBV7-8 TGTGCCAGCAGCTCGACAGGGTCCGGCTACGAGCAGTACTTC CASSSTGSGYEQYF
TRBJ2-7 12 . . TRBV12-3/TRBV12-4 TGTGCCAGCGGGCTCAACTCCTACGAGCAGTACTTC CASGLNSYEQYF
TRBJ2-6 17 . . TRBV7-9 TGTGCCAGCAGCCCTACGGACATTACCTCTGGGGCCAACGTCCTGACTTTC CASSPTDITSGANVLTF
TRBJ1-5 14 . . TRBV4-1 TGCGCCAGCAGCCACTCAGGGGTAGGGCAGCCCCAGCATTTT CASSHSGVGQPQHF
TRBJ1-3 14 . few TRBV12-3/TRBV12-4 TGTGCCAGCAGTGAACAGAGCTCTGGAAACACCATATATTTT CASSEQSSGNTIYF
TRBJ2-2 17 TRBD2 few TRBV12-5 TGTGCTAGTGGTTTCCTTGTAGCGGGGGATAACACCGGGGAGCTGTTTTTT CASGFLVAGDNTGELFF
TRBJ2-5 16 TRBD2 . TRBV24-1 TGTGCCACCAGTGATACCCTAGCGGGGGGCTTTGAGACCCAGTACTTC CATSDTLAGGFETQYF
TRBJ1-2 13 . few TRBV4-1 TGCGCCAGCAGCCACGCCAACAGGGATGGCTACACCTTC CASSHANRDGYTF
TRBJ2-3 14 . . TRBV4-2 TGTGCCAGCAGCCAAGAGGCAGCAACAGATACGCAGTATTTT CASSQEAATDTQYF
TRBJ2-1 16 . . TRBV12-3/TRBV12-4 TGTGCCAGCAGTTTTCACGTTAGGGGCTTCAACAATGAGCAGTTCTTC CASSFHVRGFNNEQFF
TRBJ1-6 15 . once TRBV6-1 TGTGCCAGCAGTGAAGCGGTAACAGCTAATTCACCCCTCCACTTT CASSEAVTANSPLHF
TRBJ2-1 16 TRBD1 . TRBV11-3 TGTGCCAGCAGCAAGTCCCCGGGACAGGCCTACAATGAGCAGTTCTTC CASSKSPGQAYNEQFF
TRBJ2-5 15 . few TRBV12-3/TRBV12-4 TGTGCCAGCAGTGGTTGGGGCAGGGGGGAAGAGACCCAGTACTTC CASSGWGRGEETQYF
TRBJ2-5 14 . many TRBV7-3 TGTGCCAGCAGCTTAAATGGGCCGGTAGAGACCCAGTACTTC CASSLNGPVETQYF
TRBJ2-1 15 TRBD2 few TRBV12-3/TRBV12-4 TGTGCCAGCAGTTTAATAGCGGGGAGGAACAATGAGCAGTTCTTC CASSLIAGRNNEQFF
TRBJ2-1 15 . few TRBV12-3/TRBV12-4 TGTGCCAGCAGCGGGCCTTCGGTTACCTACAATGAGCAGTTCTTC CASSGPSVTYNEQFF
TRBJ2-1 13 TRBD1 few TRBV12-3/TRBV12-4 TGTGCCAGCCATCCGGGACAGTACAATGAGCAGTTCTTC CASHPGQYNEQFF
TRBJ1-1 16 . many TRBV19 TGTGCCAGTAGTATAAGAGGGAGACTGCTGAACACTGAAGCTTTCTTT CASSIRGRLLNTEAFF
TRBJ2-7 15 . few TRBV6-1 TGTGCCAGCGGGGCGGGGCTTTCCGTTTCCTACGAGCAGTACTTC CASGAGLSVSYEQYF
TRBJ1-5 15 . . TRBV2 TGTGCCAGCAGTGTGGACGGGTATAGCAATCAGCCCCAGCATTTT CASSVDGYSNQPQHF
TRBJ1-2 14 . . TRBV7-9 TGTGCCAGCAGCTTAGAGACGGTTTACTATGGCTACACCTTC CASSLETVYYGYTF